The 22 T cell receptor beta chains below all came from one sample that was sequenced in a study of cytomegalovirus exposure and HLA in healthy donors. A multiplex PCR was run with 60 Vbeta primers and 13 Jbeta primers. Clones were sequenced by immunoSEQ multiplex PCR, and TCRdb holds only the in-frame ones, with some missing. Reported are about 79,000 clones; the ten largest clones contain about 4.6%. Sequences were obtained from PBMCs. The origin of the receptors is a man aged 25 to 40 in good health and CMV-seronegative.

The chain employs TRBV5-6 and TRBJ1-4; maybe TRBD1 (5 bases). Germline V gene data show CDR1 as SGHDT and CDR2 as YYEEEE. Trimming pared 2 bases from V and 8 bases from J, leaving 13 bases between. The CDR3 covers 14 residues. CDR3 amino acids: CASSLRRGGEKLFF. The CDR3 DNA sequence: TGTGCCAGCAGCTTACGTAGGGGCGGAGAAAAACTGTTTTTT.

The rearrangement links TRBV27 to TRBJ2-3, with TRBD2 matching over 10 bases. The J segment lost 6 bases and the V segment lost 2 bases, leaving 5 bases of the junction unmatched. Per germline, CDR1 MNHEY and CDR2 SMNVEV (reference sequence). This CDR3 is built from 15 residues. The CDR3 here is CASSLLAGEGDTQYF. The CDR3 nucleotides are TGTGCCAGCAGTTTACTAGCGGGAGAAGGTGATACGCAGTATTTT.

The chain joins TRBV11-2 to TRBJ2-5, with D possibly being TRBD1 (6 bases). CDR3 length: 17 residues. From germline, CDR1 is SGHAT and CDR2 FQNNGV. Trimming cost V 2 bases and J 2 bases, with 18 bases left between them. The CDR3 reads CASSLSNGRGFQETQYF. The CDR3 nucleotides are TGTGCCAGCAGCTTAAGTAACGGCAGGGGATTTCAAGAGACCCAGTACTTC.

The rearrangement joins TRBV15 to TRBJ1-4; tentative D call: TRBD1 (5 bases). The V and J ends lost 3 bases and 5 bases respectively, with 10 bases between them. The CDR3 is 14 amino acids. CDR1 and CDR2 (germline): LNHNV, YYDKDF (reference sequence). The CDR3 loop is CATSSGGMNEKLFF. CDR3 nucleotides: TGTGCCACCAGCAGCGGGGGGATGAATGAAAAACTGTTTTTT.

V and J are TRBV7-9 and TRBJ1-1, with a possible D match to TRBD1 (6 bases). CDR1 SEHNR and CDR2 FQNEAQ come from the germline V gene (reference sequence). The CDR3 sequence is 15 residues long. Trimming pared 3 bases from V and 2 bases from J, leaving 13 bases between. CDR3 amino acids: CASSLSTGLNTEAFF. The CDR3 DNA sequence: TGTGCCAGCAGCTTGTCTACAGGGCTCAACACTGAAGCTTTCTTT. Together with reference TRBV7-9 and TRBJ1-1, the CDR3 gives the full variable domain: DTGVSQNPRHKITKRGQNVTFRCDPISEHNRLYWYRQTLGQGPEFLTYFQNEAQLEKSRLLSDRFSAERPKGSFSTLEIQRTEQGDSAMYLCASSLSTGLNTEAFFGQGTRLTVV.

The CDR3 spells CASSPQTGTIHEQYF. The CDR3 nucleotides read TGTGCCAGCTCACCTCAGACAGGAACCATCCACGAGCAGTACTTC. The chain links TRBV18 to TRBJ2-7; possible D gene TRBD1, 6 bases. The germline V gene has CDR1 KGHSH and CDR2 LQKENI. This CDR3 comprises 15 residues. Trimming shortened V by 3 bases and J by 5 bases, and 17 bases separated the two germline ends. The whole variable domain, remainder taken from reference TRBV18 and TRBJ2-7, is NAGVMQNPRHLVRRRGQEARLRCSPMKGHSHVYWYRQLPEEGLKFMVYLQKENIIDESGMPKERFSAEFPKEGPSILRIQQVVRGDSAAYFCASSPQTGTIHEQYFGPGTRLTVT.

V and J are TRBV11-3 and TRBJ2-7; D is possibly TRBD2 (5 bases). The germline gives CDR1 SGHNT, CDR2 YENEEA. V was shortened by 5 bases and J by 2 bases, with 16 bases between the two germline ends. This CDR3 region has 15 residues. This CDR3 is CASSQPRDSPYEQYF. CDR3 nucleotide sequence: TGTGCCAGCAGCCAACCACGGGATTCCCCCTACGAGCAGTACTTC.

V is TRBV11-1 and J is TRBJ2-7; D is uncertain. V lost 3 bases and J 4 bases, leaving 16 bases between the germline ends. The germline CDR1 and CDR2 sequences are SGHAT and FQDESV (reference sequence). The CDR3 consists of 15 residues. The CDR3 here is CASSLWPGRLYEQYF. The CDR3 DNA follows: TGTGCCAGCAGCTTGTGGCCAGGCCGGCTTTACGAGCAGTACTTC.

This sequence joins TRBV18 and TRBJ1-2; weak D call: TRBD1 (5 bases). The CDR3 runs to 13 residues. The germline V gene encodes CDR1 KGHSH and CDR2 LQKENI. V was trimmed by 3 bases and J by 2 bases, leaving 7 bases between them. CDR3 in amino acids: CASSPDKNYGYTF. For the CDR3, the DNA is TGTGCCAGCTCACCGGACAAAAACTATGGCTACACCTTC.

J is TRBJ2-2 and V is TRBV19, with D maybe TRBD2 (5 bases). Per the germline V gene, CDR1 is LNHDA and CDR2 is SQIVND (reference sequence). This CDR3 has 15 amino acids. V was clipped by 10 bases and J by 1 base, with 16 bases between them. CDR3 in DNA: TGTGCCACCCGGCTTCACGGGGAGAACACCGGGGAGCTGTTTTTT. This sequence encodes CATRLHGENTGELFF.

The V and J genes are TRBV18 and TRBJ2-1; the D gene is possibly TRBD2 (5 bases). V shed 3 bases and J shed 8 bases, with 11 bases lying between them. This CDR3 contains 13 residues. The germline CDR1 and CDR2 sequences are KGHSH and LQKENI. The CDR3 DNA follows: TGTGCCAGCTCACCTACGGGGTCCCATGAGCAGTTCTTC. This gives the protein CASSPTGSHEQFF.

The genes are TRBV27 and TRBJ2-7; 7 bases fit TRBD1. Germline V gene lookup returns CDR1 MNHEY and CDR2 SMNVEV (reference sequence). The CDR3 consists of 15 residues. Trimming cost V 5 bases and J 4 bases; bases outside gene matches: 11. This CDR3 reads CASSPSTGSRYEQYF. CDR3 sequence (DNA): TGTGCCAGCAGTCCATCGACAGGGTCTAGGTACGAGCAGTACTTC.

The V and J genes are TRBV11-2 and TRBJ1-2; 7 bases are a match to TRBD1. Trimming removed 3 bases from V and 0 bases from J; junction bases left unmatched: 4. The CDR3 has 15 amino acids. The V gene's germline CDR1 is SGHAT and CDR2 FQNNGV. The CDR3 sequence is CASSFPDRTNYGYTF. DNA for the CDR3: TGTGCCAGCAGCTTTCCGGACAGGACTAACTATGGCTACACCTTC.

The chain combines TRBV5-1 with TRBJ2-7; 8 bases align to TRBD2. The CDR3 sequence is 14 residues long. The J segment lost 4 bases and the V segment lost 5 bases, leaving 8 bases of the junction unmatched. CDR1 and CDR2 (germline): SGHRS, YFSETQ. CDR3 in DNA: TGCGCCAGCAGAGCCGGGGGGGGCTCGTACGAGCAGTACTTC. Its protein product is CASRAGGGSYEQYF.

The chain uses TRBV5-8 and TRBJ2-5; 13 bases agree with TRBD2. V trimming: 4 bases; J trimming: 3 bases; junction bases outside the gene matches: 3. The CDR3 runs 15 residues. Germline assignment: CDR1 SGHTS and CDR2 YDEGEE. CDR3 sequence reads: CASSPGTSGEETQYF. CDR3 DNA sequence: TGTGCCAGCAGCCCCGGGACTAGCGGGGAAGAGACCCAGTACTTC.

The V gene is TRBV4-1, the J gene TRBJ2-7, with 12 bases that match TRBD1. CDR3 size: 16 residues. Per the germline V gene, CDR1 is MGHRA and CDR2 is YSYEKL. With V trimmed by 2 bases and J by 6 bases, 8 bases remained unmatched. The CDR3: CASSQSPGQGAGEQYF. In DNA, the CDR3 is TGCGCCAGCAGCCAATCCCCGGGACAGGGGGCCGGCGAGCAGTACTTC.

The rearrangement joins TRBV4-3 to TRBJ2-7, with D hard to call. Per the germline V gene, CDR1 is LGHNA and CDR2 is YSLEER. The length of the CDR3 is 16 residues. V lost 0 bases and J lost 1, with 13 bases in between. CDR3 in amino acids: CASSQDQADPSYEQYF. The CDR3 DNA sequence: TGCGCCAGCAGCCAAGATCAAGCCGATCCGTCCTACGAGCAGTACTTC.

This chain connects TRBV11-2 to TRBJ1-5; the D gene is possibly TRBD1 (6 bases). This CDR3 has 15 residues. Per germline, CDR1 SGHAT and CDR2 FQNNGV. V was cut by 1 base and J by 4 bases, with 11 bases left in between. The CDR3 loop is CASSLGRGGNQPQHF. CDR3 nucleotide sequence: TGTGCCAGCAGCTTAGGTAGAGGGGGAAATCAGCCCCAGCATTTT.

The rearrangement joins TRBV6-1 to TRBJ1-4; 7 bases are shared with TRBD1. This CDR3 spans 13 amino acids. V dropped 9 bases and J dropped 5; count of bases not matched to a gene: 6. Germline values: CDR1 MNHNS, CDR2 SASEGT. The CDR3 region has the DNA TGTGCCAGTGCCGGGACAGTCAATGAAAAACTGTTTTTT. Translation gives CASAGTVNEKLFF.

The chain links TRBV18 to TRBJ2-5; TRBD1 aligns across 10 bases. Judging by the DNA end, TRBJ2-7 fits better; the J call may be wrong. Germline V gives CDR1 KGHSH, CDR2 LQKENI. The CDR3 extends over 15 amino acids. Written as DNA, the CDR3 is TGTGCCAGCTCATCGACAGGGGGCAGCGGTTACGAGCAGTACTTC. Its translation: CASSSTGGSGYEQYF.

The rearrangement uses TRBV6-5 and TRBJ1-1, with D unresolved. The V gene lost 5 bases and the J gene lost 0 bases, with 10 bases spanning the gap. This CDR3 comprises 14 residues. Germline-derived CDR1 and CDR2 are MNHEY and SVGAGI. This CDR3 reads CASSAARMNTEAFF. DNA of the CDR3: TGTGCCAGCAGTGCGGCCAGAATGAACACTGAAGCTTTCTTT.

The chain uses TRBV7-2 and TRBJ1-2, with D possibly being TRBD1 (6 bases). Trimming removed 4 bases from V and 5 bases from J, with 14 bases in between. CDR1 and CDR2 from the germline V gene are SGHTA and FQGNSA. This CDR3 has 14 residues. The CDR3 here is CASSYLQGWYGYTF. The CDR3 DNA reads as TGTGCCAGCAGCTACCTACAGGGATGGTATGGCTACACCTTC.